Below, 10 T cell receptor beta chains from the same sample are listed, as sequenced in a study of early T cells in non-severe SARS-CoV-2 infection. TCRdb re-derived calls from the 5' RACE reads in MiXCR, one entry per CDR3 protein. The data contain some 97,000 distinct CDR3 sequences, approximately 11% of them seen just once; the ten biggest clones take up roughly 4.8%. The specimen was whole blood, collected at baseline. The receptor set was obtained from an adult who was a healthcare worker with PCR-confirmed SARS-CoV-2 infection or an uninfected control (not recorded which).

A few counts support this clonotype. The chain links TRBV18 to TRBJ2-7; D remains ambiguous. Germline V gives CDR1 KGHSH, CDR2 LQKENI. The V end was cut by 3 bases, the J end by 1 base, with 7 bases between. The CDR3 covers 13 residues. The CDR3 DNA follows: TGTGCCAGCTCACCTGCCCAGTCCTACGAGCAGTACTTC. Protein product: CASSPAQSYEQYF.

This rearrangement joins TRBV29-1 to TRBJ1-2; TRBD1 aligns across 8 bases. CDR3 size: 13 residues. V shed 3 bases, J shed 4 bases, and the junction held 4 bases outside the gene matches. Per germline, CDR1 SQVTM and CDR2 ANQGSEA. CDR3 loop: CSVETGAFYGYTF. The CDR3 DNA reads TGCAGCGTTGAGACAGGGGCCTTCTATGGCTACACCTTC. The whole variable domain, filled in from reference TRBV29-1 and TRBJ1-2, reads SAVISQKPSRDICQRGTSLTIQCQVDSQVTMMFWYRQQPGQSLTLIATANQGSEATYESGFVIDKFPISRPNLTFSTLTVSNMSPEDSSIYLCSVETGAFYGYTFGSGTRLTVV.

This chain connects TRBV28 to TRBJ1-2, with D perhaps TRBD1 (5 bases). Trimming removed 3 bases at V and 7 bases at J, with 12 bases between. Germline V gene lookup returns CDR1 MDHEN and CDR2 SYDVKM. The CDR3 extends over 13 amino acids. The CDR3 region has the DNA TGTGCCAGCAGTTTGTTAGGGACCTCTGGCTACACCTTC. It yields the protein CASSLLGTSGYTF.

The table lists this clonotype with many counts. The genes are TRBV5-1 and TRBJ2-7; no clear D gene. Looked up from germline, CDR1 is SGHRS and CDR2 is YFSETQ. With 4 bases removed from V and 4 bases from J, the gap between germline ends came to 15 bases. The CDR3 runs 14 residues. CDR3 amino acids: CASSPAPPPYEQYF. The CDR3 coding sequence is TGCGCCAGCAGCCCCGCACCGCCGCCTTACGAGCAGTACTTC.

This clonotype was picked up a small number of times. This chain links TRBV10-2 with TRBJ2-2, with D unresolved. This CDR3 spans 16 amino acids. V dropped 4 bases and J dropped 8 bases, with 20 bases sitting between them. The germline V gene has CDR1 WSHSY and CDR2 SAAADI. CDR3 residues: CASSGDKFSWPGELFF. DNA for the CDR3: TGCGCCAGCAGTGGCGACAAGTTTTCCTGGCCGGGGGAGCTGTTTTTT.

The rearrangement uses TRBV7-2 and TRBJ2-3, with a tentative D call TRBD2 (7 bases). Trimming pared 5 bases from V and 4 bases from J, leaving 16 bases between. The V gene's germline CDR1 is SGHTA and CDR2 FQGNSA. The CDR3 is 15 residues long. The CDR3 loop reads CASSPVGGRADTQYF. In nucleotides, the CDR3 is TGTGCCAGCAGCCCCGTCGGGGGGCGAGCAGATACGCAGTATTTT.

This clonotype turned up a few times. The rearrangement joins TRBV7-9 to TRBJ2-1, with TRBD1 matching 7 bases. Germline lookup yields CDR1 SEHNR and CDR2 FQNEAQ (reference sequence). This CDR3 is 13 amino acids long. Trimming at V came to 5 bases and at J to 8 bases, leaving 6 bases not matched to a gene. The CDR3 protein is CASSLGTVDEQFF. CDR3 nucleotides: TGTGCCAGCAGCCTAGGGACAGTAGATGAGCAGTTCTTC.

This clonotype has a handful of counts. The chain recombines TRBV12-3 or TRBV12-4 with TRBJ2-7; 7 bases are a match to TRBD2. The CDR3 consists of 16 residues. The junction had 15 bases not matched to a gene; V was cut back by 7 bases and J by 3 bases. The CDR3 coding sequence is TGTGCCAGCAATAACAAGGGTGGGAGGGCTATCTACGAGCAGTACTTC. It translates to CASNNKGGRAIYEQYF.

The V call is TRBV27, the J call TRBJ1-2; D perhaps matches TRBD1 (5 bases). The CDR3 spans 15 residues. Germline CDR1 is MNHEY and CDR2 is SMNVEV (reference sequence). Trimming removed 2 bases from V and 4 bases from J, with 14 bases in between. This chain's CDR3 is CASSLKGRGSYGYTF. Written as DNA, the CDR3 is TGTGCCAGCAGTTTAAAGGGGCGTGGGTCCTATGGCTACACCTTC.

This clonotype was counted between two and nine times. The V call is TRBV7-2, the J call TRBJ1-2; no definite D call. This CDR3 comprises 14 residues. Trimming removed 0 bases from V and 0 bases from J, with 5 bases in between. CDR1 and CDR2 (germline): SGHTA, FQGNSA. The CDR3 sequence: CASSLARSNYGYTF. Written as DNA, the CDR3 is TGTGCCAGCAGCTTAGCTCGTTCTAACTATGGCTACACCTTC.